This is a list of T cell receptor beta chains from one sample in a study of blood T cell repertoires in COVID-19. Generated by immunoSEQ multiplex PCR, the TCRdb table keeps only in-frame clones and is missing some. The table shows roughly 190,000 clones, with around 89% occurring only once. The material sequenced was PBMCs or T cells enriched from blood (not recorded which). The receptors shown here come from a young woman who had recovered from COVID-19. The CDR3 runs from the conserved cysteine through the conserved F or W. The D gene is left open where the match is weak. Only part of the rows carry a size: once, few, many, or a class if the clone is expanded.

V,size,J,D,DNA,CDR3
TRBV28,-,TRBJ2-1,-,TGTGCCAGCGAGGGTGGGGAGCAGTTCTTC,CASEGGEQFF
TRBV7-2,once,TRBJ1-5,-,TGTGCCAGCAATCTGGGGGGTAGCAATCAGCCCCAGCATTTT,CASNLGGSNQPQHF
TRBV24-1,-,TRBJ1-5,-,TGTGCCACCAGTGATCCGGGACTGAATCAGCCCCAGCATTTT,CATSDPGLNQPQHF
TRBV28,-,TRBJ2-1,-,TGTGCCAGCAGTTTATTAGTTGGTGAGCAGTTCTTC,CASSLLVGEQFF
TRBV6-5,-,TRBJ1-1,TRBD1,TGTGCCAGCAGAAGGGACAGGGGAAGCGAGACTGAAGCTTTCTTT,CASRRDRGSETEAFF
TRBV6-2/TRBV6-3,-,TRBJ2-2,-,TGTGCCAGCAGTCGCCTCCGGGGGTACACCGGGGAGCTGTTTTTT,CASSRLRGYTGELFF
TRBV5-1,-,TRBJ2-7,TRBD2,TGCGCCAGCAGCTCGGGAGCGGGGGGGATGCCTTACGAGCAGTACTTC,CASSSGAGGMPYEQYF
TRBV28,-,TRBJ1-3,-,TGTGCCAGCAAAAAACGGGGGTACGCTGGAAACACCATATATTTT,CASKKRGYAGNTIYF
TRBV5-1,-,TRBJ2-7,TRBD1,TGCGCCAGCAACCTGGGACAGGGAGCCTACGAGCAGTACTTC,CASNLGQGAYEQYF
TRBV10-1,few,TRBJ2-7,-,TGCGCCAGCAGTGAATTGGGGCGCGAGCAGTACTTC,CASSELGREQYF
TRBV9,few,TRBJ1-1,-,TGTGCCAGCAGCGTAGCCCCTCAGGGAGAAGCTTTCTTT,CASSVAPQGEAFF
TRBV7-8,-,TRBJ2-2,TRBD1,TGTGCCAGCAGGGAGACAGGGTTGGGACCCGGGGAGCTGTTTTTT,CASRETGLGPGELFF
TRBV7-6,-,TRBJ2-1,TRBD2,TGTGCCAGCAGCTTAGGACCTAGCGGGACAATGTCCTACAATGAGCAGTTCTTC,CASSLGPSGTMSYNEQFF
TRBV3-1/TRBV3-2,-,TRBJ1-1,-,TGTGCCAGCAGCCAAGAGGGGGGGAGGAGAGGGAGCCCTGAAGCTTTCTTT,CASSQEGGRRGSPEAFF
TRBV12-3/TRBV12-4,once,TRBJ2-2,-,TGTGCCAGCAGTTTGTCGGGGGAGCTGTTTTTT,CASSLSGELFF
TRBV5-1,-,TRBJ2-5,-,TGCGCCAGCCACCGCGAGGCGGCTGGGGAGACCCAGTACTTC,CASHREAAGETQYF
TRBV6-5,-,TRBJ2-1,TRBD2,TGTGCCAGCAGGGGACTAGCGGGAGGGCCCAATGAGCAGTTCTTC,CASRGLAGGPNEQFF
TRBV15,-,TRBJ2-6,-,TGTGCCACCAGCGCCAGGGGTGCTGGGGCCAACGTCCTGACTTTC,CATSARGAGANVLTF
TRBV19,-,TRBJ1-1,-,TGTGCCAGTAGCCCCCGAACAACGAACACTGAAGCTTTCTTT,CASSPRTTNTEAFF
TRBV7-2,-,TRBJ1-6,TRBD1,TGTGCCAGCAGACGAACAGGGGGACCTATGCGCCTCCACTTT,CASRRTGGPMRLHF
TRBV9,-,TRBJ1-4,-,-,CASSVAQGSLFF
TRBV27,-,TRBJ1-4,-,TGTGCCAGCAGTTTATCCCCGGGGGGGGGCGGTGAAAAACTGTTTTTT,CASSLSPGGGGEKLFF
TRBV4-1,-,TRBJ1-2,-,TGCGCCAGCAGCCAAGAACAGACACCTCCTGCTAACTATGGCTACACCTTC,CASSQEQTPPANYGYTF
TRBV6-4,-,TRBJ1-2,-,TGTGCCAGCAGTGAAGTCCCAGGGGACTATGGCTACACCTTC,CASSEVPGDYGYTF
TRBV7-9,-,TRBJ2-2,-,TGTGCCGAATACCTCAGGGAGGCCGGGGAGCTGTTTTTT,CAEYLREAGELFF
TRBV10-3,-,TRBJ2-3,-,TGTGCCACCTCGGACTCCACAGATACGCAGTATTTT,CATSDSTDTQYF
TRBV5-1,once,TRBJ2-5,-,TGCGCCAGCAGCTTGAGAGACTCCCAAGAGACCCAGTACTTC,CASSLRDSQETQYF
TRBV12-3/TRBV12-4,-,TRBJ1-1,TRBD1,TGTGCCAGCTCCGGGACAGAGAACACTGAAGCTTTCTTT,CASSGTENTEAFF
TRBV21-1,few,TRBJ1-2,-,TGTGCCAGCAGCAAAGTGCCCAGCCCCAAGGAGGGCTATGGCTACACCTTC,CASSKVPSPKEGYGYTF
TRBV10-3,-,TRBJ1-5,TRBD1,TGTGCCATTCGGGACAGGGGGCAGGGTCAGCCCCAGCATTTT,CAIRDRGQGQPQHF
TRBV7-9,-,TRBJ1-1,-,TGTGCCAGCAGCTCCCAAAGGAGCACTGAAGCTTTCTTT,CASSSQRSTEAFF
TRBV19,-,TRBJ2-7,-,TGTGCCAGTAGTCCGGGACTCCCCTACGAGCAGTACTTC,CASSPGLPYEQYF
TRBV7-9,-,TRBJ2-1,TRBD1,TGTGCCAGCAGCCCTTCCGGGACAGGGACGAATGAGCAGTTCTTC,CASSPSGTGTNEQFF
TRBV29-1,-,TRBJ2-2,-,TGCAGCGTTGGATACAGGGCCGGGGAGCTGTTTTTT,CSVGYRAGELFF
TRBV19,-,TRBJ2-1,TRBD2,TGTGCCAGTAAGGGGACTAGCGGGCTCTCCTACAATGAGCAGTTCTTC,CASKGTSGLSYNEQFF
TRBV28,few,TRBJ1-2,-,TGTGCCAGCAGTTTACAGGGATCTGGCTACACCTTC,CASSLQGSGYTF
TRBV5-4,-,TRBJ2-4,-,TGTGCCAGCAGCTTGGGCGGATCAGCCAAAAACATTCAGTACTTC,CASSLGGSAKNIQYF
TRBV5-1,-,TRBJ2-2,TRBD2,TGCGCCAGCAGCTTGGATAGGCTGGGGACTAGCGGATGGATCACCGGGGAGCTGTTTTTT,CASSLDRLGTSGWITGELFF
TRBV28,-,TRBJ1-5,-,TGTGCCAGCAGTCAAGGGGGTAGCAATCAGCCCCAGCATTTT,CASSQGGSNQPQHF
TRBV20-1,-,TRBJ2-2,TRBD1,TGCAGTGCTAGTGACCCCGGGACAGGGGGTGGAGGGGAGCTGTTTTTT,CSASDPGTGGGGELFF
TRBV7-6,-,TRBJ2-7,TRBD2,TGTGCCAGCAGCTTGACTAGCGGCTACGAGCAGTACTTC,CASSLTSGYEQYF
TRBV5-1,-,TRBJ2-3,TRBD2,TGCGCCAGCAGCTTGGGGCTTCTAGCGGGAGGAGGGCCGGGGGGCGCAGATACGCAGTATTTT,CASSLGLLAGGGPGGADTQYF
TRBV2,few,TRBJ1-1,-,TGTGCCAGCAGTCTCACAGGAATTGAAGCTTTCTTT,CASSLTGIEAFF
TRBV7-2,-,TRBJ2-7,TRBD2,TGTGCCAGCAGCTATCCCGGGACTAGTGACGAGCAGTACTTC,CASSYPGTSDEQYF
TRBV6-2/TRBV6-3,-,TRBJ2-1,-,TGTGCCAGCAGTGGGCGGGCCTTAACCTACAATGAGCAGTTCTTC,CASSGRALTYNEQFF
TRBV20-1,-,TRBJ2-2,TRBD1,TGCAGTGCTAGTGAGGGGGCGCGCACCGGGGAGCTGTTTTTT,CSASEGARTGELFF
TRBV4-1,once,TRBJ2-5,TRBD2,TGCGCCAGCAGCCAAGTAGGACTAGCGGTGGAGACCCAGTACTTC,CASSQVGLAVETQYF
TRBV4-3,-,TRBJ2-3,-,TGCGCCAGCAGCCCAGGGGGACTTTTAAGCACAGATACGCAGTATTTT,CASSPGGLLSTDTQYF
TRBV15,-,TRBJ1-2,TRBD1,TGTGCCACCACCGGATCCGGGACAGGCTATGGCTACACCTTC,CATTGSGTGYGYTF
TRBV4-1,-,TRBJ2-1,-,TGCGCCAGCGGAGGGGGGGCCTACAATGAGCAGTTCTTC,CASGGGAYNEQFF
TRBV18,-,TRBJ2-3,-,TGTGCCAGCTCACCCACCGGGGGAGCAGATACGCAGTATTTT,CASSPTGGADTQYF
TRBV7-2,-,TRBJ1-2,TRBD1,TGTGCCAGCAGCCCCTTTACAGGGGGCGGCTATGGCTACACCTTC,CASSPFTGGGYGYTF
TRBV4-2,-,TRBJ2-5,-,TGTGCCAGCAGCCAAGAAAGAGAAGGGGGAGAGACCCAGTACTTC,CASSQEREGGETQYF
TRBV19,-,TRBJ2-4,TRBD2,TGTGCCAGTAGTATTCTGAGACTAGCTGTAAAAGCCAAAAACATTCAGTACTTC,CASSILRLAVKAKNIQYF
TRBV27,-,TRBJ2-4,-,TGTGCCAGCAGTTTAGGTCAGGGTGCCAACATTCAGTACTTC,CASSLGQGANIQYF
TRBV10-3,few,TRBJ2-7,TRBD1,TGTGCCATCAGCAGGGGGTACGAGCAGTACTTC,CAISRGYEQYF
TRBV27,-,TRBJ2-1,TRBD2,TGTGCCAGCAGTGGCCGACTAGCGGGAGGGGACAATGAGCAGTTCTTC,CASSGRLAGGDNEQFF
TRBV30,-,TRBJ1-6,-,TGTGCCTGGAGTGTAAGGCAGGGCAATAATTCACCCCTCCACTTT,CAWSVRQGNNSPLHF
TRBV11-3,-,TRBJ2-3,-,TGTGCCAGCAGCTTAGGTTACTCGGGAGACACAGATACGCAGTATTTT,CASSLGYSGDTDTQYF